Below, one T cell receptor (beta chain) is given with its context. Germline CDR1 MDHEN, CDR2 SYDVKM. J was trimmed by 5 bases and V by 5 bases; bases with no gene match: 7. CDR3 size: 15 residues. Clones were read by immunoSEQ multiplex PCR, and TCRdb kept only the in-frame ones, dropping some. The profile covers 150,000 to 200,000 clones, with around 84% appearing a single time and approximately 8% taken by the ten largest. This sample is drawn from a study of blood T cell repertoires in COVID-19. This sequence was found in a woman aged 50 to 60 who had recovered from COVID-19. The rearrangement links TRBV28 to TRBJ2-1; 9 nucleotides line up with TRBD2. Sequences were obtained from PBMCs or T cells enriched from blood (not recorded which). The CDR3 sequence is CASSPTSGPNNEQFF. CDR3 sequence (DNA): TGTGCCAGCAGTCCCACTAGCGGGCCTAACAATGAGCAGTTCTTC.